Sequencing of this TCR beta chain was carried out in a study of response to subunit inactivated influenza vaccine. Study results and caveats: Authors suggested seasonal influenza vaccinations each recruit few new T cells.

From the RT-PCR reads, TCRdb called clonotypes with MiXCR, one entry per CDR3 protein. Counted here are 500,000 to 600,000 distinct CDR3 sequences, 14% occurring once; the ten biggest clones make up approximately 12%. V lost 3 bases, J lost 5 bases, and 1 base stayed unmatched. Germline V gene data show CDR1 as DFQATT and CDR2 as SNEGSKA (reference sequence). This CDR3 is built from 12 residues. In regard to this clonotype: Its cognate antigen is unknown.

The input for sequencing was PBMCs from blood, taken less than 13 days after vaccination. This rearrangement joins TRBV20-1 to TRBJ1-5; 7 positions match TRBD1. The sequence was obtained from a man over 45 who received an inactivated influenza vaccine. This CDR3 is CSASRGDQPQHF. In DNA, the CDR3 is TGCAGTGCTAGCAGGGGGGATCAGCCCCAGCATTTT.